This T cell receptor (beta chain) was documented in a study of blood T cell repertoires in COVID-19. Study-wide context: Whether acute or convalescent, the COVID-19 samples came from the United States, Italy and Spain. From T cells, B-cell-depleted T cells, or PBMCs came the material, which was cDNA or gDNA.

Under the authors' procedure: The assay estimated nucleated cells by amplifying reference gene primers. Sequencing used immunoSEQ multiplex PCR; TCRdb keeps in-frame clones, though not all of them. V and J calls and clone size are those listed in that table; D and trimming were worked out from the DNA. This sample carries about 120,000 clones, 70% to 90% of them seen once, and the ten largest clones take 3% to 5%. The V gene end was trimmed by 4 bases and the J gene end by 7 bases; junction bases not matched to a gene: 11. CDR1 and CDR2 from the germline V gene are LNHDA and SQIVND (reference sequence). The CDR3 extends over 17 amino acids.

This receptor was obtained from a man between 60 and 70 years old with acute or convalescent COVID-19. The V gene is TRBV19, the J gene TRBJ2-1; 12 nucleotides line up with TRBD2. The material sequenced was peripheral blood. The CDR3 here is CASSNGGGLAGRNEQFF. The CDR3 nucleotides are TGTGCCAGTAGTAATGGAGGAGGACTAGCGGGACGGAATGAGCAGTTCTTC.